This T cell receptor (beta chain) came from a study of radiation and T cells in renal cell carcinoma. Study outcomes and limitations: Dominant CDR3 motifs were more common in irradiated tumors than controls. Intratumoral heterogeneity was not captured in these approximately 1 g regions. Compared with controls, irradiated tumors showed greater TCR clonality.

Treatment denoted: treatment-naive control, cytoreductive nephrectomy. The tumor was a clear cell renal cell carcinoma. Here immunoSEQ multiplex PCR was the method, and the copy in TCRdb shows in-frame clones only, minus some. Here the sample spans over 12,000 clones, 62% being singletons. About this clone itself: Its specificity is not known.

Per germline, CDR1 MNHNY and CDR2 SVGAGI (reference sequence). This CDR3 region has 15 residues. The ends lost 2 bases at V and 5 bases at J; junction bases unmatched: 6. This clonotype was obtained from a man between 60 and 75 years old with renal cell carcinoma. The sample was tumor tissue, taken from a patient whose treatment was nephrectomy without radiotherapy. The gene calls are TRBV6-6 and TRBJ2-1, with 7 bases matching TRBD2. CDR3 sequence reads: CASSYGSGVNNEQFF. DNA of the CDR3: TGTGCCAGCAGTTACGGGAGCGGGGTGAACAATGAGCAGTTCTTC.